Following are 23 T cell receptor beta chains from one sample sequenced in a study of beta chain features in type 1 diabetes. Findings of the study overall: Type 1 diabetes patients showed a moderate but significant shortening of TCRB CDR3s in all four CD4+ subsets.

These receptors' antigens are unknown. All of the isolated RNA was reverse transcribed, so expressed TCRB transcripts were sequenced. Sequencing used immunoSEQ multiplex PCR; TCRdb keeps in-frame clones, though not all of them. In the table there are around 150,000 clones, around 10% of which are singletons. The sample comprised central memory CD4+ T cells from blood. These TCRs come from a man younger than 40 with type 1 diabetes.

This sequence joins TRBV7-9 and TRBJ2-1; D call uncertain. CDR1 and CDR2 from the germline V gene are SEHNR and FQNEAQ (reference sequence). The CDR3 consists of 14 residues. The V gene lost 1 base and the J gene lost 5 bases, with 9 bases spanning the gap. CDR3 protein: CASSLVEADNEQFF. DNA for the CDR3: TGTGCCAGCAGCTTAGTCGAGGCGGACAATGAGCAGTTCTTC.

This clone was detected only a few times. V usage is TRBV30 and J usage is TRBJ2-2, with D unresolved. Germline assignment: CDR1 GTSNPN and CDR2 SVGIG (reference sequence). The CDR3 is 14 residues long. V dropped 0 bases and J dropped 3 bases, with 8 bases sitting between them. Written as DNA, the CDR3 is TGTGCCTGGAGTGTCGGCGGCTACACCGGGGAGCTGTTTTTT. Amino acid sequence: CAWSVGGYTGELFF.

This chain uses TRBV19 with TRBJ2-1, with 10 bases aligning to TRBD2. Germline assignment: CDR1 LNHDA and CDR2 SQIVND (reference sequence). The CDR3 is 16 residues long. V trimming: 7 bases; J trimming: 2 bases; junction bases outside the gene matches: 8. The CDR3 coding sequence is TGTGCCAGTACTCCAGGACTAGCGGCCCCCTACAATGAGCAGTTCTTC. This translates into CASTPGLAAPYNEQFF.

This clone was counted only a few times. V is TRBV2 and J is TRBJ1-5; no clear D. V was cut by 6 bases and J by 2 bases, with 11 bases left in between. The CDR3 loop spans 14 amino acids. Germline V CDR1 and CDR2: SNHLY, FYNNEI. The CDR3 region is CASSAQSRNQPQHF. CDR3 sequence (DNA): TGTGCCAGCAGCGCACAGAGTCGCAATCAGCCCCAGCATTTT.

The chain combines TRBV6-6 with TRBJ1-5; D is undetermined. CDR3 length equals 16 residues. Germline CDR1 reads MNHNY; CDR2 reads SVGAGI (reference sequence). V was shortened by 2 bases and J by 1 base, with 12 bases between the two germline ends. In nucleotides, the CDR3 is TGTGCCAGCAGTTACCCGACACCTTGGAGCAATCAGCCCCAGCATTTT. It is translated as CASSYPTPWSNQPQHF.

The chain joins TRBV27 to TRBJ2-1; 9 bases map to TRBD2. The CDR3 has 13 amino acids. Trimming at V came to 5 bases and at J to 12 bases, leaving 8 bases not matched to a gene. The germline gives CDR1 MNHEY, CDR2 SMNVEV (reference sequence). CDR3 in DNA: TGTGCCAGCAGTCCCACCTTTAGCGGGGGGCAGTTCTTC. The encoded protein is CASSPTFSGGQFF.

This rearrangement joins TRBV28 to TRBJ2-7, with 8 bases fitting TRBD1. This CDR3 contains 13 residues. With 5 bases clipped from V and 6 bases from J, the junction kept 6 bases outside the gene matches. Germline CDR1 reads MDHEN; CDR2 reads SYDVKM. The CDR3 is CASSRQGIGEQYF. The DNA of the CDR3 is TGTGCCAGCAGTCGACAGGGGATCGGCGAGCAGTACTTC.

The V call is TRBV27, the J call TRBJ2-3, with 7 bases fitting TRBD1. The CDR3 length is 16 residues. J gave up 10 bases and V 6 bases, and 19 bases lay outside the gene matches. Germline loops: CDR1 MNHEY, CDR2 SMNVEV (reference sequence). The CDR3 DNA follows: TGTGCCAGCAGGCCAGGACAGGCTTTTTTTCATCAGGCGCAGTATTTT. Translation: CASRPGQAFFHQAQYF.

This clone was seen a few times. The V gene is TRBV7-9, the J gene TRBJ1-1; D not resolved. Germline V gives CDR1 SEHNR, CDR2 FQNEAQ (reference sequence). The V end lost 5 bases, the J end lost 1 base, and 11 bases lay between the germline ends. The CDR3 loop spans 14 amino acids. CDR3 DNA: TGTGCCAGCAGCACCCCCCACAAGAACACTGAAGCTTTCTTT. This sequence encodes CASSTPHKNTEAFF.

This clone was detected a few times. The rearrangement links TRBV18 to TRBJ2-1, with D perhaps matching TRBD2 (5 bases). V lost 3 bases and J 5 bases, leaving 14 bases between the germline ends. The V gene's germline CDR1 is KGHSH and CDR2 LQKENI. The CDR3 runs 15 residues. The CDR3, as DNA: TGTGCCAGCTCACCCGCTAGCCATTCAGACAATGAGCAGTTCTTC. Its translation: CASSPASHSDNEQFF.

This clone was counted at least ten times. The DNA of the CDR3 is TGTGCCAGCAGCGGACTCGGAAGAGGCGATGAGCAGTTCTTC. Translation: CASSGLGRGDEQFF. The rearrangement uses TRBV5-4 and TRBJ2-1; weak D call: TRBD2 (5 bases). Germline V lookup: CDR1 SGHNT, CDR2 YYREEE (reference sequence). CDR3 length equals 14 residues. V lost 4 bases to trimming and J lost 8 bases, with 16 bases between them.

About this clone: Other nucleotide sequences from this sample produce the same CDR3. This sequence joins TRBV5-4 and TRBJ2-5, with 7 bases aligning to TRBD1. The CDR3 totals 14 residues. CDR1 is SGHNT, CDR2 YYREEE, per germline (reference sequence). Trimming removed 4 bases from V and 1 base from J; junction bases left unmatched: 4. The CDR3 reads CASSPTGLQETQYF. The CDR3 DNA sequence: TGTGCCAGCAGCCCGACAGGGCTCCAAGAGACCCAGTACTTC.

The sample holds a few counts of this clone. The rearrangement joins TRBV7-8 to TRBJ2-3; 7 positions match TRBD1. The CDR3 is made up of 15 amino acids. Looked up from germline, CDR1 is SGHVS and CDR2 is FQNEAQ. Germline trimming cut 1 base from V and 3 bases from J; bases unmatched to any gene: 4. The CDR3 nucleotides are TGTGCCAGCAGCTTAGGTTACAGGGGAACAGATACGCAGTATTTT. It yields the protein CASSLGYRGTDTQYF.

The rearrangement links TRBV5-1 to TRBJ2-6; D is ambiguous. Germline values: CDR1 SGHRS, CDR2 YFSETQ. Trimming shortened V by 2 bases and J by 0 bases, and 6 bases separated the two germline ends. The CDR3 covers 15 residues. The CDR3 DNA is TGCGCCAGCAGCTTAACGGGCTCTGGGGCCAACGTCCTGACTTTC. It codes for CASSLTGSGANVLTF. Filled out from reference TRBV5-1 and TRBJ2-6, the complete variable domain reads KAGVTQTPRYLIKTRGQQVTLSCSPISGHRSVSWYQQTPGQGLQFLFEYFSETQRNKGNFPGRFSGRQFSNSRSEMNVSTLELGDSALYLCASSLTGSGANVLTFGAGSRLTVL.

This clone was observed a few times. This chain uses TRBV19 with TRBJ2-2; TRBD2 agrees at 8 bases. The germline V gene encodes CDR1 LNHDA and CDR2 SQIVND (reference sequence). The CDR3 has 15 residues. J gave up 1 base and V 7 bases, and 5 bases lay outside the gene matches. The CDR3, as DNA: TGTGCCAGTAAAAGCGGGAGTGGGAACACCGGGGAGCTGTTTTTT. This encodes CASKSGSGNTGELFF.

The CDR3 DNA reads as TGTGCCAGCAGGTCTCGGGGTGGAGAGCAGTACTTC. This codes for CASRSRGGEQYF. This chain uses TRBV6-6 with TRBJ2-7; D perhaps matches TRBD2 (5 bases). Germline CDR1 is MNHNY and CDR2 is SVGAGI (reference sequence). V was clipped by 6 bases and J by 7 bases, with 13 bases between them. There are 12 residues in the CDR3.

DNA for the CDR3: TGTGCCAGCAGTTACTTTCGGGAGCAGTACTTC. Its protein is CASSYFREQYF. The rearrangement links TRBV6-5 to TRBJ2-7; D is unclear. Trimming removed 1 base at V and 7 bases at J, with 5 bases between. CDR1 and CDR2 (germline): MNHEY, SVGAGI. This CDR3 comprises 11 residues.

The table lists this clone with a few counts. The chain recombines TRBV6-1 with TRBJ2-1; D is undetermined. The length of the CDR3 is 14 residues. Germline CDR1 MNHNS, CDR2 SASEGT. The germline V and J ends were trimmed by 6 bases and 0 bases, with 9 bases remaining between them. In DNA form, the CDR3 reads TGTGCCAGCAGCCCACAAAGCTCCTACAATGAGCAGTTCTTC. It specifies CASSPQSSYNEQFF.

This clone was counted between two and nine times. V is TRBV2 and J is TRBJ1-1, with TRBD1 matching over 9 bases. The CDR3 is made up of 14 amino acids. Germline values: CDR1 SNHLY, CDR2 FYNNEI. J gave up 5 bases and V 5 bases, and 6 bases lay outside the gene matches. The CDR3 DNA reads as TGTGCCAGCAGTTCAGAGGGGACAGGGACTGAAGCTTTCTTT. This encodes CASSSEGTGTEAFF.

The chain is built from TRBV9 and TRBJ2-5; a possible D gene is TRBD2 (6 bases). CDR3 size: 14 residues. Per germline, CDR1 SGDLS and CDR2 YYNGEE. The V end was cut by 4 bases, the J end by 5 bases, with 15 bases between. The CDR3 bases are TGTGCCAGCAGCAGATACGGGACTTTGGAGACCCAGTACTTC. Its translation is CASSRYGTLETQYF.

In nucleotides, the CDR3 is TGTGCCAGCAGTCCGACAGGATACGAAAAACTGTTTTTT. As protein: CASSPTGYEKLFF. The rearrangement uses TRBV2 and TRBJ1-4; a possible D gene is TRBD1 (6 bases). Germline CDR1 reads SNHLY; CDR2 reads FYNNEI. CDR3 length: 13 amino acids. With 5 bases removed from V and 8 bases from J, the gap between germline ends came to 12 bases.

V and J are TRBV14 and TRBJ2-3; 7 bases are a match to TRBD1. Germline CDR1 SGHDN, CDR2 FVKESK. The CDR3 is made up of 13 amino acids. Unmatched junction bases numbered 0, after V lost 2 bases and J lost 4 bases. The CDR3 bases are TGTGCCAGCAGCCAACAGGGGGCAGATACGCAGTATTTT. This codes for CASSQQGADTQYF.

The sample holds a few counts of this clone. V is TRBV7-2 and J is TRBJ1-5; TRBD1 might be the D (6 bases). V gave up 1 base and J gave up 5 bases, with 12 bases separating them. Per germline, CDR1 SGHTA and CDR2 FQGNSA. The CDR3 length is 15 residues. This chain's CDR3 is CASSLGQAGYQPQHF. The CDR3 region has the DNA TGTGCCAGCAGCTTAGGACAGGCGGGCTATCAGCCCCAGCATTTT.